This T cell receptor (beta chain) was profiled in a study of blood T cell repertoires in COVID-19. CDR3 length: 14 amino acids. Germline V gene lookup returns CDR1 MNHEY and CDR2 SVGEGT. V shed 5 bases, J shed 7 bases, and the junction held 5 bases outside the gene matches. Here immunoSEQ multiplex PCR was the method, and the copy in TCRdb shows in-frame clones only, minus some. The sample lists 200,000 to 250,000 clones; roughly nine tenths were seen once. J is TRBJ1-4 and V is TRBV6-2 or TRBV6-3, with 9 bases aligning to TRBD1. Input material: peripheral blood. The receptor's source is a woman aged 45-60 years with acute or convalescent COVID-19. CDR3 amino acids: CASSTGTGREKLFF. CDR3 bases: TGTGCCAGCAGTACCGGGACAGGGCGTGAAAAACTGTTTTTT.